This T cell receptor (beta chain) was identified during a study of lymphopenia after photon versus proton radiotherapy. Study-wide results and caveats: Post-nadir diversity loss with photons came from oligoclonal expansion, particularly CD8+ Temra cells. Photon-treated patients lost naive T cells and TCR diversity; proton-treated stayed stable.

This clone was counted a single time. The antigen is unknown. Data came from immunoSEQ multiplex PCR; TCRdb stores just in-frame clones and leaves some out. The data hold under 75,000 clones, with 92% observed a single time. The sample here was peripheral blood, taken from a patient treated with photon-based radiotherapy. The clonotype comes from a woman in her 40s with cholangiocarcinoma.

CDR3 amino acids: CASRTSGSSYEQYF. The CDR3 DNA is TGTGCCAGCAGGACTAGCGGGAGTTCCTACGAGCAGTACTTC. The V gene is TRBV27, the J gene TRBJ2-7, with TRBD2 matching over 12 bases. The CDR3 has 14 amino acids. Germline assignment: CDR1 MNHEY and CDR2 SMNVEV (reference sequence). Germline trimming cut 6 bases from V and 1 base from J; bases unmatched to any gene: 1.